This T cell receptor beta chain is drawn from a study of blood T cells in healthy people across ages. This CDR3 has 16 residues. The ends were cut back, 0 bases at V and 1 base at J, with 13 bases in the middle. Germline-derived CDR1 and CDR2 are SGHRS and YFSETQ. A J-beta primer mix and a sample-barcoded 5' primer were used in a second PCR of about 6 to 12 cycles. MiXCR, applied by TCRdb to the 5' RACE reads, yields one record per CDR3 protein. This table holds around 2 million distinct CDR3 sequences, around 42% found once. The receptor comes from a human donor in good health. Specimen: blood. This chain links TRBV5-1 with TRBJ2-5; maybe TRBD2 (6 bases). CDR3 sequence (DNA): TGCGCCAGCAGCTTGGGAGTAGCGGAGGGCCAAGAGACCCAGTACTTC. Translating gives CASSLGVAEGQETQYF.